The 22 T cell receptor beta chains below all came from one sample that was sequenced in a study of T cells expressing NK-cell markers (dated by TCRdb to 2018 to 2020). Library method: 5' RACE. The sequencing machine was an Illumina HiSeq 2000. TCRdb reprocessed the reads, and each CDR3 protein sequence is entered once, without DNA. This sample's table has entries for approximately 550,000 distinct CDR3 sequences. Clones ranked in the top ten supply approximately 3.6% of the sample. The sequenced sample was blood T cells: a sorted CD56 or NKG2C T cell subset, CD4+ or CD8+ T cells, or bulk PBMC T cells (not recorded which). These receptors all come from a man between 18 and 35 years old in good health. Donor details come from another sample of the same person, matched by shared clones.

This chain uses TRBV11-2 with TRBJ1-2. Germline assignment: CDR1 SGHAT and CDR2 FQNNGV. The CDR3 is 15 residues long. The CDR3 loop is CASTMVGIGGYGYTF.

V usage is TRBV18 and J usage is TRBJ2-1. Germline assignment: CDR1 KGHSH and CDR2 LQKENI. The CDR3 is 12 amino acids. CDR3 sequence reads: CASSRMADEQFF.

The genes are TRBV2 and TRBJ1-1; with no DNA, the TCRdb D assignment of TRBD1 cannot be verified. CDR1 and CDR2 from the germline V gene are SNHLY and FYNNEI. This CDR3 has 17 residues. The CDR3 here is CASGGRRGTKPNTEAFF.

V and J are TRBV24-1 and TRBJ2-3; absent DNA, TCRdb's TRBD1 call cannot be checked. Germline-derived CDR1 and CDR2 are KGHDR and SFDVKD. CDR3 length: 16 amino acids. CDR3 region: CATSDLRDTSTDTQYF.

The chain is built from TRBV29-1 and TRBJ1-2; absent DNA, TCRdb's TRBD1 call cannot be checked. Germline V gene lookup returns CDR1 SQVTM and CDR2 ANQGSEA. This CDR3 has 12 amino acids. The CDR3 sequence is CSVVQGVLGYTF. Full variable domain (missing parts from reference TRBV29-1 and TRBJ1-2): SAVISQKPSRDICQRGTSLTIQCQVDSQVTMMFWYRQQPGQSLTLIATANQGSEATYESGFVIDKFPISRPNLTFSTLTVSNMSPEDSSIYLCSVVQGVLGYTFGSGTRLTVV.

CDR3 loop: CASSPGLLFNEQFF. V gene TRBV4-2 combines with J gene TRBJ2-1; there is no DNA to check the TCRdb D call of TRBD2. The length of the CDR3 is 14 residues. The germline CDR1 and CDR2 sequences are LGHNA and YNFKEQ.

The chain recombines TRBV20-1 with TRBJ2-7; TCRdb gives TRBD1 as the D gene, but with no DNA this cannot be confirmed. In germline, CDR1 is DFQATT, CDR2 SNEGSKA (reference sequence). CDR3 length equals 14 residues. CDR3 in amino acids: CSASSRTGDYEQYF.

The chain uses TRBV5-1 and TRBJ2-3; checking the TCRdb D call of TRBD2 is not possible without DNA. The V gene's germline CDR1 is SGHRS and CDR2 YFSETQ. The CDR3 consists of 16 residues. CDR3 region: CASSLTSGRALGTQYF.

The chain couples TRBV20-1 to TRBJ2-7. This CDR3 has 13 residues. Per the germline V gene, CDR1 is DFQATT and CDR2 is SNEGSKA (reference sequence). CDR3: CSARGKGNYEQYF.

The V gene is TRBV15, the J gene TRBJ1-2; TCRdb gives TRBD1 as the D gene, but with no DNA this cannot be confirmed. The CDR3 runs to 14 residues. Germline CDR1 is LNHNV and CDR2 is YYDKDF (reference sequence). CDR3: CATSREHSPEGYTF.

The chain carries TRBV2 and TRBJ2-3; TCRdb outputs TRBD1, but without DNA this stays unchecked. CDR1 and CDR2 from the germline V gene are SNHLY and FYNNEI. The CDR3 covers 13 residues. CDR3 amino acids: CASRRDSTDTQYF. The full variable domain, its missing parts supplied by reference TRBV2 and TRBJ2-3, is EPEVTQTPSHQVTQMGQEVILRCVPISNHLYFYWYRQILGQKVEFLVSFYNNEISEKSEIFDDQFSVERPDGSNFTLKIRSTKLEDSAMYFCASRRDSTDTQYFGPGTRLTVL.

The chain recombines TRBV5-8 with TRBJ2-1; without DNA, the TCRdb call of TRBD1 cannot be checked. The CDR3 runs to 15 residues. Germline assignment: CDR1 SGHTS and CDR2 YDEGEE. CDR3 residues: CASSLVGAGYNEQFF.

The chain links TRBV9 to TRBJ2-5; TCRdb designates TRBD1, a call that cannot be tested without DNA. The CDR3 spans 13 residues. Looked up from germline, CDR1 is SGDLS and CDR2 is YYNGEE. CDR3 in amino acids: CASSVGPEETQYF. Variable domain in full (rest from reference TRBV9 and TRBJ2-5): DSGVTQTPKHLITATGQRVTLRCSPRSGDLSVYWYQQSLDQGLQFLIQYYNGEERAKGNILERFSAQQFPDLHSELNLSSLELGDSALYFCASSVGPEETQYFGPGTRLLVL.

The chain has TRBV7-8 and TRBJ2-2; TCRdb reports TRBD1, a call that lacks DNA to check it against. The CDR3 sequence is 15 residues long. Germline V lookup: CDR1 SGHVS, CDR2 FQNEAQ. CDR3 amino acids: CASSHDRGYTGELFF.

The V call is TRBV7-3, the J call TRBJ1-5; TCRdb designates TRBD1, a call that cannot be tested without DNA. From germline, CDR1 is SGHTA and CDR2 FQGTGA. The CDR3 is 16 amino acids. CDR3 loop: CASSQGTGGYNQPQHF.

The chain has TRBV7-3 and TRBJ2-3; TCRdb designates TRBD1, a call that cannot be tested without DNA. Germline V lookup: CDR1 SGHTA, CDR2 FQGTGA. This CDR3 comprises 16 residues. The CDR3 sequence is CASSRQGTRSTDTQYF.

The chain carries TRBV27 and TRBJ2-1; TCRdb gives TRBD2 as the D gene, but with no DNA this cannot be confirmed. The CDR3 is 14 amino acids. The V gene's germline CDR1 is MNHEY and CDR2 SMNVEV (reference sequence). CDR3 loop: CASRGSTSYNEQFF.

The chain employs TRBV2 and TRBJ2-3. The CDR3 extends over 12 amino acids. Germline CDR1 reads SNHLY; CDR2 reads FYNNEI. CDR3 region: CASSAVEDTQYF.

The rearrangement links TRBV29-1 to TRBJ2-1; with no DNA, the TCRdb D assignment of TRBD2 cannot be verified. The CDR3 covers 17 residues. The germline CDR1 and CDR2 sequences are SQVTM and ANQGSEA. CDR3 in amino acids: CSVRSGQVLASYNEQFF.

CDR3 in amino acids: CASSPPQGFYEQFF. This chain uses TRBV7-8 with TRBJ2-1; there is no DNA to check the TCRdb D call of TRBD1. The CDR3 length is 14 residues. The germline CDR1 and CDR2 sequences are SGHVS and FQNEAQ.

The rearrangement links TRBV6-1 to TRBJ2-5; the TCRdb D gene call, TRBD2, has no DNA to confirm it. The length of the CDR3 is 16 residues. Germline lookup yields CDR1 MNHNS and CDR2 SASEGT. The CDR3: CASSLRALGGGETQYF.

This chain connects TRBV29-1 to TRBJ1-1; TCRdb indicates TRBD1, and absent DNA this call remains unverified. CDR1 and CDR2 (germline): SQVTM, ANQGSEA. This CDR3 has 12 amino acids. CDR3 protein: CSVDEGGTEAFF.